What follows is one T cell receptor beta chain and its context. Its antigen specificity is not known. Nothing much larger sits one base from this clone, and base qualities are not available. Using the deep immunoSEQ assay, TCR CDR3 regions were amplified from genomic DNA by multiplex PCR. For each cell subset, the extracted genomic DNA was distributed evenly across all wells of several immunoSEQ 96-well plates, and each plate served as one replicate. Each replicate PCR for unsorted PBMC received 300 to 350 ng genomic DNA, equal to about 30,000 T cell genomes. Genomic DNA from unsorted PBMC was sequenced over ten immunoSEQ deep assay plates. Purified libraries were quantified with a Qubit 3.0 fluorometer, sized on a Bioanalyzer 2100, and re-quantified with the KAPA Library Quantification kit. A separate single-read 150-cycle Illumina NextSeq 550 flow cell was used to sequence each immunoSEQ 96-well plate. The original pipeline was this. Because only junctional sequences without quality scores were contained in the immunoSEQ output, filtering matching that applied to full-length reads could not be performed. To assign V/J genes and CDR3, sequences were annotated against IMGT germline references using PyIR, a Python wrapper for IgBLAST v1.9. Reads were removed for weak V/J assignments (E-value above 1e-6), missing CDR3, stop codons, out-of-frame junctions, or ambiguous translated residues. V3J clonotypes were defined as sequences sharing an identical inferred V gene, J gene, and CDR3 amino acid sequence. To compute the percentage overlap between repertoires, the number of shared unique clonotypes was divided by the size of the smaller repertoire. Repertoire richness was assessed with RTK rarefaction, the Chao1 estimator, and Recon v2.1 estimates of unobserved clonotypes. TCRdb carries this immuneACCESS record with in-frame sequences only. Its versions omit some clonotypes, under half of them owing to an unresolved V gene in the studies checked, with the rest unexplained. V and J calls and clone size are given by that table; D and trimming were obtained from the DNA. Within this sample are about 470,000 clones, with around 79% of them counted one time only. The top ten hold under 15% of the sample.

The data originate from a study of shared clonotypes between healthy human individuals (dated by TCRdb to 2018 to 2020). Context from the whole study: A couple of women and a few men aged 18 to 49 years were included in the cohort. To estimate repertoire size and how much clonotype sharing occurs between individuals, the study deeply sequenced the blood TCR repertoires of five healthy adults. Different laboratories and diverse techniques were used to prepare libraries and sequence TCR repertoires, to increase sequencing depth and limit assay-specific biases. Per donor, leukapheresis produced somewhere between about 0.9 and 9.5 billion PBMCs. Beyond this particular receptor, the publication reports: Sampling was limited to blood, and TCR repertoires in tissue likely differ from TCR repertoires in blood. The small number of donors limited the genetic and exposure-history diversity represented. Pairwise subsampling indicated that sequencing depth was expected to affect the degree of clonotype sharing among donors.

The donors were healthy, HIV-negative adults with no recently reported acute infections or vaccinations. Every donor was a Caucasian adult living in Nashville, Tennessee, USA. For unsorted samples, some 90 million PBMCs were counted and genomic DNA was extracted with the QIAamp DNA Blood Mini kit. Blood was obtained by leukapheresis, after which PBMCs were separated by Ficoll-Histopaque density gradient centrifugation and cryopreserved in liquid nitrogen vapor phase. This receptor was obtained from a woman between 35 and 50 years old in good health. Some clones in this sample may be carry-over from other donors' samples. The sequencing sample was made of PBMCs.

Here the CDR3 is given as CASSLDSSDEQYF. DNA sequence: TGTGCCAGCAGCTTAGACTCTAGCGACGAGCAGTACTTC. The sequence is built from TRBV7-2 and TRBJ2-7, and possibly TRBD2, on 6 matching bases. There are 13 amino acids in the CDR3, from cysteine to phenylalanine inclusive. Kept here is only the CDR3 DNA, which spans 39 bases and is read in frame from base 1. V drops 1 base and J drops 5 bases, leaving 9 bases in between. Based on the germline V gene, the CDR1 and CDR2 sequences are SGHTA and FQGNSA.